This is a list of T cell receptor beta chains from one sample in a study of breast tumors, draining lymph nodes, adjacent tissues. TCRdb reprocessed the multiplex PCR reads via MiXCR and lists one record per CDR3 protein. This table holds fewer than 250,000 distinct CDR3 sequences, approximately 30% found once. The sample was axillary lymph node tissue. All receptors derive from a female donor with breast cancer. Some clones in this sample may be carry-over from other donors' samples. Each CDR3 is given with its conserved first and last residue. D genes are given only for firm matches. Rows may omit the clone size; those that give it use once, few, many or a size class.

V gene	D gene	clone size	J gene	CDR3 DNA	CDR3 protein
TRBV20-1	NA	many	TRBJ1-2	TGCAGTGCTAGTAAGGGATACTATGGCTACACCTTC	CSASKGYYGYTF
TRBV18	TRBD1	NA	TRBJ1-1	TGTGCCAGCTCACCTCGGGACAGGGGATCGAACACTGAAGCTTTCTTT	CASSPRDRGSNTEAFF
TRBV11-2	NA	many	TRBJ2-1	TGTGCCAGCACCTACGACTGGCAGAAAAATGAGCAGTTCTTC	CASTYDWQKNEQFF
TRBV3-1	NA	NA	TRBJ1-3	TGCGCCAGCAGCCCCCGGCAGATCTCTGGAGACACCATATATTTT	CASSPRQISGDTIYF
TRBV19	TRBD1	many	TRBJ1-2	TGTGCCAGTAGTATGGGACAGGGGGCTTTGGCCTATGGCTACACCTTC	CASSMGQGALAYGYTF
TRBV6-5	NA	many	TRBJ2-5	TGTGCCAGCAGTCACTCCCGGGGGGAGACCCAGTACTTC	CASSHSRGETQYF
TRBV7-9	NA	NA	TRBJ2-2	TGTGCCAGCAGGCGACAAAACCACCGGGGGCTGTTTTTT	CASRRQNHRGLFF
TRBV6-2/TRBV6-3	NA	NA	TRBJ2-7	TGTGCCAGCATCCGCGCAGGGAAGGACGAGCAGTACTTC	CASIRAGKDEQYF
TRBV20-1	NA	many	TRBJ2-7	TGCAGTGCTAACCGGAGGGATTACGAGCAGTACTTC	CSANRRDYEQYF
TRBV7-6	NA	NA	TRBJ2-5	TGTGCCAGCAGCTTTAGAGAACGGTTCCAAGAGACCCAGTACTTC	CASSFRERFQETQYF
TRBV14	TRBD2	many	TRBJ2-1	TGTGCCAGCAGCCAACGGGCGGGAGGGCCTTTTGGGTCCTACAATGAGCAGTTCTTC	CASSQRAGGPFGSYNEQFF
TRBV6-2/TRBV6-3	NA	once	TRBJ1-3	TGTGCCAGCGGTCAACGCCCGGGACGCCGCTCTGGAAACACCATATATTTT	CASGQRPGRRSGNTIYF
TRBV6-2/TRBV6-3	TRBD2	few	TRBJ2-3	TGTGCCAGCAGCTCTGAACTGGCTAGCGGGAGCACAGATACGCAGTATTTT	CASSSELASGSTDTQYF
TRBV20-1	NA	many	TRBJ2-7	TGCAGTGCTAGAGTAGGCCTACCCTACTACGAGCAGTACTTC	CSARVGLPYYEQYF
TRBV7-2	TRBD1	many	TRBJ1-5	TGTGCCAGCAGCTTAAGGGGGCAAGGCTGGGGACAGCCCCAGCATTTT	CASSLRGQGWGQPQHF
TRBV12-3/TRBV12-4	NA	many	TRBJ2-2	TGTGCCAGCAGTTTTCGTCGGCCGAACACCGGGGAGCTGTTTTTT	CASSFRRPNTGELFF
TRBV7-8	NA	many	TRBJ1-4	TGTGCCAGCAGCCAAGGGGGAACTAATGAAAAACTGTTTTTT	CASSQGGTNEKLFF
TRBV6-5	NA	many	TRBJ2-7	TGTGCCAGCAGTCACTCGCAGGGGTCGGCCTACGAGCAGTACTTC	CASSHSQGSAYEQYF
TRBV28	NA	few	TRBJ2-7	TGTGCCAGCAGTTTTGGCGCGGAGGGGGCCTACGAGCAGTACTTC	CASSFGAEGAYEQYF
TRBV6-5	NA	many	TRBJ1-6	TGTGCCAGCAGTTACTCACCCCGGGAGGTGGGAGACCTCCACTTT	CASSYSPREVGDLHF
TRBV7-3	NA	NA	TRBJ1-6	TGTGCCAGCAGTGTCGGCCATGGGCAGAATAATTCACCCCTCCACTTT	CASSVGHGQNNSPLHF
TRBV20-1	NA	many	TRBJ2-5	TGCAGTGCTACCAAAAGAGGGACGGAAGAGACCCAGTACTTC	CSATKRGTEETQYF
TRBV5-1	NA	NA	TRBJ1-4	TGCGCCAGCAGCTACCGGCTTGGGGGCAACCCACTCGAAAAACTGTTTTTT	CASSYRLGGNPLEKLFF
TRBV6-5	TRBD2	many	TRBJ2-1	TGCCCCTTAAAGAGAAGGGAAACTAGCGGGACCCCCCGTGGGTTCTTC	CPLKRRETSGTPRGFF
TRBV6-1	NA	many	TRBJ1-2	TGTGCCAGCAGTGTCGGGACCGACTATGGCTACACCTTC	CASSVGTDYGYTF
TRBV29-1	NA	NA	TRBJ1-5	TGCAGCGTAAGGGCGAGCAATCAGCCCCAGCATTTT	CSVRASNQPQHF
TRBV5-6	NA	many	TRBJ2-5	TGTGCCAGCAGCTTGAATGGGGGGATCGAACAAGAGACCCAGTACTTC	CASSLNGGIEQETQYF
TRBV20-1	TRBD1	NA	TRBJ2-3	TGCAGTGCTGAACAGGGGGCGCAGTATTTT	CSAEQGAQYF
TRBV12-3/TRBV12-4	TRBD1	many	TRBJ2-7	TGTGCCAGCAGCGACACCGGGACAGGAGCCTACGAGCAGTACTTC	CASSDTGTGAYEQYF
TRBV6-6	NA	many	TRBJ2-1	TGTGCCAGCAGCTGGGACTCCCCGGGGAATGAGCAGTTCTTC	CASSWDSPGNEQFF
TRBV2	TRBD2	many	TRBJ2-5	TGTGCCAGCACTCGGTTGCTAGCGGGAGGGAGGCAAGAGACCCAGTACTTC	CASTRLLAGGRQETQYF
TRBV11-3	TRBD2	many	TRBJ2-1	TGTGCCAGTCAGCGGGAAACGGGTGAGCAGTTCTTC	CASQRETGEQFF
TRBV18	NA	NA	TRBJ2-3	TGTGCCAGCTCACCACGTCAGACGGGGCAGGGGACAGATACGCAGTATTTT	CASSPRQTGQGTDTQYF
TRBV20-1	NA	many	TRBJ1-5	TGCAGTGCTAGAGAGATAGGGGGGGGATCTGGGCCCCAGCATTTT	CSAREIGGGSGPQHF
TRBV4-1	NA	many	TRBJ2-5	TGCGCCAGCAGCCCTAAGGGGTCCCATCATCGAGAGACCCAGTACTTC	CASSPKGSHHRETQYF
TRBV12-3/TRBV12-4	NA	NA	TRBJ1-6	TGTGCCAGCAGTCTCCAGGACAGAACGAATTCACCCCTCTACTTT	CASSLQDRTNSPLYF
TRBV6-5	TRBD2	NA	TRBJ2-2	TGTGCCAGCAGTCCCCTCGGGGGGATCACCGGGGAGCTGTTTTTT	CASSPLGGITGELFF
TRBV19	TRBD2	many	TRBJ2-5	TGTGCCAGTCGACCCGGGGGGGGGTCCCCGCAAGAGACCCAGTACTTC	CASRPGGGSPQETQYF
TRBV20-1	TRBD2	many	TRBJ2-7	TGCAGTGCGCCTCTAGCGGGAGGGTCCTACGAGCAGTACTTC	CSAPLAGGSYEQYF
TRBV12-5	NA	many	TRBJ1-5	TGTGCTAGTGGTTTCGGGGGCCAGCCCCAGCATTTT	CASGFGGQPQHF
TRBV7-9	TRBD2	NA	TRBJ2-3	TGTGCCAGCAGCTTCTCGGCGGGGGGTGTAACAGATACGCAGTATTTT	CASSFSAGGVTDTQYF
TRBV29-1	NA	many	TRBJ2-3	TGCAGCGTTGGTCCGGGCAGGCTCACAGATACGCAGTATTTT	CSVGPGRLTDTQYF
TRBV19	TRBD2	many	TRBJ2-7	TGTGCCAGTAGTATAGATAGCGGGAGTTCCTACGAGCAGTACTTC	CASSIDSGSSYEQYF
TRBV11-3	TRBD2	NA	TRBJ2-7	TGTGCCAGCAGCCCGGGACTAGCGGCAGGTTACGAGCAGTACTTC	CASSPGLAAGYEQYF
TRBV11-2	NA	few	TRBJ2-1	TGTGCCAGCAGCGCCGGGTTCACCTCCTACAATGAGCAGTTCTTC	CASSAGFTSYNEQFF
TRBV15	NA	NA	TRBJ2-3	TGTGCCACCAGCACACCGACTAGCACAGATACGCAGTATTTT	CATSTPTSTDTQYF
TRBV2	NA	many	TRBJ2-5	TGTGCCAGCAGTGGACGAAACCTCCTCAAAGAGACCCAGTACTTC	CASSGRNLLKETQYF